The 29 T cell receptor beta chains reported below all come from one sample, sequenced in a study of blood T cell repertoires in COVID-19. This table comes from immunoSEQ multiplex PCR, and its TCRdb copy is limited to in-frame clones, with some not included. The sample carries about 230,000 clones, around nine tenths recorded once. Sequenced sample: peripheral blood. These receptors came from a woman between 55 and 75 years old with acute or convalescent COVID-19.

CDR3 sequence: CASSLALQADTQYF. For the CDR3, the DNA is TGCGCCAGCAGCTTGGCCTTACAGGCGGATACGCAGTATTTT. This chain joins TRBV5-1 and TRBJ2-3; D is possibly TRBD1 (5 bases). Germline CDR1 is SGHRS and CDR2 is YFSETQ. Trimming left V 0 bases short and J 6 bases short, with 11 bases between. This CDR3 has 14 residues.

V is TRBV7-2 and J is TRBJ1-4; perhaps TRBD1 as D (6 bases). In germline, CDR1 is SGHTA, CDR2 FQGNSA. The CDR3 is 14 residues long. Trimming pared 1 base from V and 5 bases from J, leaving 8 bases between. The CDR3 coding sequence is TGTGCCAGCAGCTTAGGGGGGCTGAATGAAAAACTGTTTTTT. As protein: CASSLGGLNEKLFF.

The rearrangement joins TRBV28 to TRBJ2-7; 9 nucleotides line up with TRBD1. There are 14 residues in the CDR3. Germline CDR1 and CDR2: MDHEN and SYDVKM. V lost 8 bases, J lost 0 bases, and 5 bases stayed unmatched. The CDR3 DNA follows: TGTGCCAGCCAAACGACAGGGGGCTCCTACGAGCAGTACTTC. It encodes CASQTTGGSYEQYF.

The chain is built from TRBV9 and TRBJ2-7, with D tentatively TRBD2 (5 bases). Germline V gene sequence: CDR1 SGDLS, CDR2 YYNGEE. V was cut by 2 bases and J by 2 bases, with 14 bases left in between. This CDR3 has 15 residues. In DNA, the CDR3 is TGTGCCAGCAGCGTCGCGGGTGGATCGGCCTACGAGCAGTACTTC. This encodes CASSVAGGSAYEQYF.

The chain links TRBV5-1 to TRBJ1-1; D is possibly TRBD1 (6 bases). Germline CDR1 reads SGHRS; CDR2 reads YFSETQ. This CDR3 is built from 15 residues. With 3 bases removed from V and 4 bases from J, the gap between germline ends came to 16 bases. As DNA, the CDR3 is TGCGCCAGCAGCTCCGTGGCAGGGGCTACCACTGAAGCTTTCTTT. Protein product: CASSSVAGATTEAFF.

The rearrangement uses TRBV25-1 and TRBJ1-5; possibly TRBD1 for D (6 bases). This CDR3 contains 16 residues. V was clipped by 6 bases and J by 1 base, with 16 bases between them. Germline V CDR1 and CDR2: MGHDK, SYGVNS. CDR3 in amino acids: CASSAGGGRSNQPQHF. The CDR3 DNA is TGTGCCAGCAGCGCTGGGGGGGGCAGGAGCAATCAGCCCCAGCATTTT.

This clone was seen more than once but under ten times. The chain recombines TRBV6-5 with TRBJ2-2; TRBD1 aligns across 10 bases. Per the germline V gene, CDR1 is MNHEY and CDR2 is SVGAGI. The CDR3 is 14 residues long. The V gene end was trimmed by 11 bases and the J gene end by 2 bases; junction bases not matched to a gene: 5. In DNA, the CDR3 is TGTGCCGTCCGGGACAGGGGTAACACCGGGGAGCTGTTTTTT. Protein product: CAVRDRGNTGELFF.

The genes are TRBV6-5 and TRBJ1-3; no firm D call. The V end lost 4 bases, the J end lost 2 bases, and 9 bases lay between the germline ends. This CDR3 has 14 residues. The V gene's germline CDR1 is MNHEY and CDR2 SVGAGI. As DNA, the CDR3 is TGTGCCAGCAGTTCAAGAGGGCCTGGAAACACCATATATTTT. Translated: CASSSRGPGNTIYF.

The chain recombines TRBV18 with TRBJ2-7; 9 bases are shared with TRBD1. The CDR3 loop spans 13 amino acids. Germline values: CDR1 KGHSH, CDR2 LQKENI. Unmatched junction bases numbered 5, after V lost 5 bases and J lost 6 bases. The CDR3, as DNA: TGTGCCAGCTCAGTCGGACAGGGGAGCGAGCAGTACTTC. Translation gives CASSVGQGSEQYF.

V usage is TRBV5-1 and J usage is TRBJ1-2, with D possibly TRBD1 on 6 matching bases. V was cut by 4 bases and J by 2 bases, with 24 bases left in between. Germline loops: CDR1 SGHRS, CDR2 YFSETQ. The CDR3 covers 18 residues. The CDR3 here is CASSLQGTVMGNNYGYTF. DNA of the CDR3: TGCGCCAGCAGCCTTCAGGGGACGGTTATGGGGAACAACTATGGCTACACCTTC. The full variable domain, in which reference TRBV5-1 and TRBJ1-2 provide the parts outside the CDR3, is KAGVTQTPRYLIKTRGQQVTLSCSPISGHRSVSWYQQTPGQGLQFLFEYFSETQRNKGNFPGRFSGRQFSNSRSEMNVSTLELGDSALYLCASSLQGTVMGNNYGYTFGSGTRLTVV.

The chain combines TRBV5-5 with TRBJ2-1; the match to TRBD2 covers 14 bases. CDR1 is SGHKS and CDR2 is YYEKEE in the germline V gene (reference sequence). The CDR3 is 15 residues long. V lost 4 bases to trimming and J lost 8 bases; unmatched junction nucleotides: 5. CDR3 sequence (DNA): TGTGCCAGCAGCCGGACTAGCGGGAGGAAAGATGAGCAGTTCTTC. Translation gives CASSRTSGRKDEQFF. Full variable domain (missing parts from reference TRBV5-5 and TRBJ2-1): DAGVTQSPTHLIKTRGQQVTLRCSPISGHKSVSWYQQVLGQGPQFIFQYYEKEERGRGNFPDRFSARQFPNYSSELNVNALLLGDSALYLCASSRTSGRKDEQFFGPGTRLTVL.

The V gene is TRBV19, the J gene TRBJ2-7; tentative D call: TRBD2 (6 bases). This CDR3 contains 15 residues. The germline V gene encodes CDR1 LNHDA and CDR2 SQIVND (reference sequence). V was shortened by 1 base and J by 3 bases, with 13 bases between the two germline ends. As DNA, the CDR3 is TGTGCCAGTAGTATAGTATCCCGGGGAGGCTACGAGCAGTACTTC. Translating gives CASSIVSRGGYEQYF.

The chain couples TRBV6-2 or TRBV6-3 to TRBJ2-7, with D possibly matching TRBD2 (5 bases). The length of the CDR3 is 17 residues. V was trimmed by 3 bases and J by 3 bases, leaving 21 bases between them. Germline lookup yields CDR1 MNHEY and CDR2 SVGEGT. The CDR3 nucleotides are TGTGCCAGCAGTTATAATCGTCGGACTTTTGTAGGCTACGAGCAGTACTTC. Translating it yields CASSYNRRTFVGYEQYF.

The V call is TRBV3-1 (or the pseudogene TRBV3-2), the J call TRBJ2-2; tentative D call: TRBD2 (6 bases). Germline CDR1 is LGHDT and CDR2 is YNNKEL (reference sequence). Trimming removed 0 bases from V and 0 bases from J, with 14 bases in between. The CDR3 extends over 18 amino acids. CDR3: CASSQDRGSYANTGELFF. CDR3 DNA: TGTGCCAGCAGCCAAGACCGGGGGTCATACGCGAACACCGGGGAGCTGTTTTTT.

V and J are TRBV9 and TRBJ1-1; D gene unclear. Germline CDR1 SGDLS, CDR2 YYNGEE. V was shortened by 0 bases and J by 1 base, with 10 bases between the two germline ends. This CDR3 is built from 15 residues. The CDR3 DNA reads TGTGCCAGCAGCGTAGGTCCGGGAAGGAACACTGAAGCTTTCTTT. It translates to CASSVGPGRNTEAFF.

The CDR3 bases are TGTGCCATCAGTGAGTTGGGGACCGGACTATACCGGAACGAGCAGTACTTC. It translates to CAISELGTGLYRNEQYF. The chain carries TRBV10-3 and TRBJ2-7, with D possibly matching TRBD2 (6 bases). Germline V gene sequence: CDR1 ENHRY, CDR2 SYGVKD. This CDR3 region has 17 residues. Trimming removed 1 base at V and 5 bases at J, with 21 bases between.

The chain employs TRBV12-5 and TRBJ2-7; D is unresolved. Germline V gene sequence: CDR1 LGHNT, CDR2 FRNRAP. With 1 base removed from V and 0 bases from J, the gap between germline ends came to 4 bases. This CDR3 contains 13 residues. CDR3 protein: CASGLGGSYEQYF. In DNA form, the CDR3 reads TGTGCTAGTGGTTTGGGCGGCTCCTACGAGCAGTACTTC. The variable domain in full, completed from reference TRBV12-5 and TRBJ2-7, reads DARVTQTPRHKVTEMGQEVTMRCQPILGHNTVFWYRQTMMQGLELLAYFRNRAPLDDSGMPKDRFSAEMPDATLATLKIQPSEPRDSAVYFCASGLGGSYEQYFGPGTRLTVT.

The J gene is TRBJ2-3, the V gene TRBV19; D is possibly TRBD1 (5 bases). CDR3 length: 13 amino acids. CDR1 is LNHDA and CDR2 is SQIVND in the germline V gene (reference sequence). Trimming removed 5 bases at V and 7 bases at J, with 13 bases between. CDR3 sequence: CASSAQTANTQYF. The CDR3 DNA reads TGTGCCAGTAGTGCCCAGACAGCGAATACGCAGTATTTT.

V and J are TRBV6-5 and TRBJ2-5, with D possibly TRBD1 on 5 matching bases. V was shortened by 0 bases and J by 3 bases, with 11 bases between the two germline ends. The length of the CDR3 is 15 residues. Germline CDR1 MNHEY, CDR2 SVGAGI. The CDR3 sequence: CASSYSGEGEETQYF. CDR3 sequence (DNA): TGTGCCAGCAGTTACTCGGGCGAAGGGGAAGAGACCCAGTACTTC.

The rearrangement joins TRBV19 to TRBJ2-1, with 14 bases lining up with TRBD2. With V trimmed by 2 bases and J by 2 bases, 11 bases remained unmatched. Germline V gene sequence: CDR1 LNHDA, CDR2 SQIVND (reference sequence). This CDR3 region has 20 residues. The CDR3 protein is CASSIRGTSGGAQAYNEQFF. CDR3 nucleotide sequence: TGTGCCAGTAGTATACGGGGGACTAGCGGGGGAGCGCAGGCCTACAATGAGCAGTTCTTC.

The chain joins TRBV9 to TRBJ2-2; D perhaps matches TRBD2 (5 bases). Germline values: CDR1 SGDLS, CDR2 YYNGEE. The germline V and J ends were trimmed by 0 bases and 0 bases, with 9 bases remaining between them. This CDR3 contains 16 residues. CDR3 in amino acids: CASSVERVTNTGELFF. The CDR3 coding sequence is TGTGCCAGCAGCGTAGAGAGGGTTACGAACACCGGGGAGCTGTTTTTT.

The chain has TRBV15 and TRBJ2-1, with 8 bases aligning to TRBD1. The length of the CDR3 is 15 residues. The V and J ends lost 8 bases and 4 bases, in that order; junction bases with no gene match: 10. CDR1 and CDR2 from the germline V gene are LNHNV and YYDKDF (reference sequence). The CDR3 protein is CATLIRQGPYNEQFF. CDR3 nucleotide sequence: TGTGCCACCTTGATCCGACAGGGGCCATACAATGAGCAGTTCTTC. The whole variable domain, remainder taken from reference TRBV15 and TRBJ2-1, is DAMVIQNPRYQVTQFGKPVTLSCSQTLNHNVMYWYQQKSSQAPKLLFHYYDKDFNNEADTPDNFQSRRPNTSFCFLDIRSPGLGDTAMYLCATLIRQGPYNEQFFGPGTRLTVL.

The rearrangement links TRBV7-3 to TRBJ1-2; 7 nucleotides match TRBD1. V was pared by 5 bases and J by 8 bases, with 11 bases of the junction left unmatched. The CDR3 is 14 amino acids. Germline-derived CDR1 and CDR2 are SGHTA and FQGTGA. CDR3 sequence reads: CASSRGQAGLGYTF. In DNA, the CDR3 is TGTGCCAGCAGCAGAGGACAGGCGGGCCTAGGCTACACCTTC.

The rearrangement uses TRBV11-2 and TRBJ2-5; TRBD2 aligns across 7 bases. The trim removed 4 bases at V and 1 base at J, leaving 3 bases unmatched. Germline V CDR1 and CDR2: SGHAT, FQNNGV. The CDR3 has 14 residues. CDR3 sequence: CASSSRGFQETQYF. The CDR3 DNA reads as TGTGCCAGCAGCTCGCGGGGGTTCCAAGAGACCCAGTACTTC.

V and J are TRBV7-9 and TRBJ2-1; D is possibly TRBD1 (6 bases). Per germline, CDR1 SEHNR and CDR2 FQNEAQ (reference sequence). The CDR3 is made up of 15 amino acids. V lost 5 bases and J lost 4, with 15 bases in between. The CDR3 region has the DNA TGTGCCAGCAGCCCTGGGTGGACAGAGTACAATGAGCAGTTCTTC. Protein sequence: CASSPGWTEYNEQFF.

The chain employs TRBV25-1 and TRBJ1-1; a possible D gene is TRBD1 (6 bases). This CDR3 is built from 12 residues. The germline gives CDR1 MGHDK, CDR2 SYGVNS. Trimming cost V 1 base and J 11 bases, with 11 bases left between them. The CDR3 sequence is CASSESHRVAFF. DNA for the CDR3: TGTGCCAGCAGTGAATCCCACAGGGTGGCTTTCTTT.

The chain links TRBV18 to TRBJ2-3; D is unresolved. Germline CDR1 KGHSH, CDR2 LQKENI. The V gene lost 2 bases and the J gene lost 0 bases, with 12 bases spanning the gap. CDR3 length equals 16 residues. CDR3 in DNA: TGTGCCAGCTCACCAATAGCAGCCTCTAGCACAGATACGCAGTATTTT. It translates to CASSPIAASSTDTQYF.

The chain links TRBV19 to TRBJ2-7; 8 bases are a match to TRBD1. The CDR3 is 16 amino acids. CDR1 and CDR2 from the germline V gene are LNHDA and SQIVND (reference sequence). With 2 bases clipped from V and 7 bases from J, the junction kept 13 bases outside the gene matches. The DNA of the CDR3 is TGTGCCAGTAGTATACCAGGGGGCGGTCTAACGAAAGAGCAGTACTTC. It is translated as CASSIPGGGLTKEQYF.

As for this clone: The sample holds other DNA sequences that translate to the same CDR3. The chain combines TRBV3-1 (or the pseudogene TRBV3-2) with TRBJ1-2; D remains ambiguous. Trimming removed 1 base from V and 8 bases from J, with 11 bases in between. The CDR3 consists of 13 residues. Germline values: CDR1 LGHDT, CDR2 YNNKEL (reference sequence). CDR3 in amino acids: CASSQVPGKGYTF. The DNA of the CDR3 is TGTGCCAGCAGCCAAGTCCCAGGAAAAGGCTACACCTTC.